This paragraph covers one T cell receptor (beta chain) sequence. Germline V gives CDR1 MNHEY, CDR2 SMNVEV (reference sequence). Trimming removed 5 bases at V and 4 bases at J, with 30 bases between. The CDR3 runs to 19 residues. The sample comes from a study of blood T cell repertoires in COVID-19. Study overall: In each case, the material was cDNA or gDNA derived from T cells, B-cell-depleted T cells, or PBMCs.

Per the original methods: Reference gene primer amplification gave nucleated cell count estimates. Sequenced by immunoSEQ multiplex PCR; TCRdb stores in-frame clones only, minus some. The D gene and trimming were derived from the DNA, and the V and J assignments and clone size from that table. The sample lists about 240,000 clones; roughly 87% were seen once. The sequenced sample was peripheral blood. The receptor comes from a man aged 60 to 69 who had recovered from COVID-19. The rearrangement links TRBV27 to TRBJ2-7; TRBD2 is a possible D gene (9 bases). Written as DNA, the CDR3 is TGTGCCAGCAGTCCGCGGACAGGGAGTGAAGCGGGGGGTGTATACGAGCAGTACTTC. This codes for CASSPRTGSEAGGVYEQYF.